This TCR beta chain was retrieved from a study of blood T cells in healthy people across ages. Germline V CDR1 and CDR2: SNHLY, FYNNEI. The length of the CDR3 is 16 residues. V lost 6 bases to trimming and J lost 8 bases; unmatched junction nucleotides: 18. A second PCR of 7 to 11 cycles used a sample-barcoded 5' primer and a J-beta primer mix. TCRdb re-derived calls from the 5' RACE reads in MiXCR, one entry per CDR3 protein. The sample yields approximately 960,000 distinct CDR3 sequences, almost 30% seen once. This clonotype was observed at least ten times. In addition, the sample was reused for a study of T cells of mothers and their children.

The chain joins TRBV2 to TRBJ1-2; TRBD1 agrees at 7 bases. The sequence was collected from a woman aged 40 to 50 in good health. What was sequenced was blood. DNA for the CDR3: TGTGCCAGCAGGACCACCTTTAATAAGGGGGCGCTCGGCTACACCTTC. It encodes CASRTTFNKGALGYTF.